The 4 T cell receptor beta chains below come from one sample, sequenced in a study of OX40 agonist ivuxolimab in advanced cancers. Sequenced by immunoSEQ multiplex PCR; TCRdb stores in-frame clones only, minus some. Counted here are fewer than 70,000 clones, around nine tenths occurring once; the ten biggest clones make up roughly 2%. This sample comprised CD4+ or CD8+ T cells sorted from blood, obtained in a trial of the OX40 agonist ivuxolimab. Receptor source: an adult with an advanced solid tumor such as melanoma, head and neck, liver or kidney cancer.

Here the CDR3 reads CASSGTSGGPYEQFF. The DNA for the CDR3 is TGTGCCAGCAGCGGGACTAGCGGGGGTCCGTATGAGCAGTTCTTC. The gene calls are TRBV11-2 and TRBJ2-1; 14 bases fit TRBD2. The CDR3 is 15 residues long. The germline V gene encodes CDR1 SGHAT and CDR2 FQNNGV. Trimming at V came to 5 bases and at J to 8 bases, leaving 5 bases not matched to a gene.

V gene TRBV6-6 combines with J gene TRBJ2-2; possibly TRBD1 for D (5 bases). V gave up 7 bases and J gave up 4 bases, with 13 bases separating them. CDR1 is MNHNY and CDR2 is SVGAGI in the germline V gene (reference sequence). The CDR3 sequence is 14 residues long. The CDR3 DNA reads as TGTGCCAGCACTGGGGCAGGCAGCACCGGGGAGCTGTTTTTT. This translates into CASTGAGSTGELFF.

The V and J genes are TRBV6-5 and TRBJ2-5; perhaps TRBD1 as D (6 bases). The CDR3 spans 15 residues. CDR1 and CDR2 from the germline V gene are MNHEY and SVGAGI. V lost 0 bases and J lost 5, with 13 bases in between. The CDR3 DNA follows: TGTGCCAGCAGTTACTCGAACAGGGTCTACGAGACCCAGTACTTC. Translated, it gives CASSYSNRVYETQYF.

The chain couples TRBV6-4 to TRBJ1-5; D perhaps matches TRBD1 (5 bases). The germline V gene encodes CDR1 MRHNA and CDR2 SNTAGT. This CDR3 contains 15 residues. V was shortened by 9 bases and J by 10 bases, with 25 bases between the two germline ends. The CDR3 loop is CASTSRVSKSSPQHF. The DNA for the CDR3 is TGTGCCAGTACTTCCAGGGTCTCTAAATCATCTCCCCAGCATTTT.